Shown below are 18 T cell receptor beta chains from a single sample sequenced in a study of a mutant IDH1 vaccine in newly diagnosed glioma. Libraries were prepared by immunoSEQ multiplex PCR; TCRdb keeps only in-frame clonotypes and omits some of them. The table has 15,000 to 20,000 clones, around four fifths seen once. Noted time point: baseline, week 1 (first vaccination visit). Stated treatment: pre-vaccination baseline after standard-of-care therapy. The source was PBMCs, collected from a glioma patient treated with radiotherapy, temozolomide or both. These receptors all come from a man between 35 and 55 years old with glioma.

This clone was seen just once. This chain connects TRBV19 to TRBJ2-7; TRBD1 matches at 8 bases. The CDR3 spans 17 residues. Looked up from germline, CDR1 is LNHDA and CDR2 is SQIVND (reference sequence). V trimming: 4 bases; J trimming: 3 bases; junction bases outside the gene matches: 14. CDR3 nucleotide sequence: TGTGCCAGTAGTAGTAAAAGTGACGGGACAGGAGACTACGAGCAGTACTTC. It yields the protein CASSSKSDGTGDYEQYF.

V and J are TRBV30 and TRBJ1-4; D is undetermined. V was shortened by 2 bases and J by 3 bases, with 4 bases between the two germline ends. CDR1 and CDR2 from the germline V gene are GTSNPN and SVGIG (reference sequence). This CDR3 is built from 12 residues. The CDR3: CAWSSPNEKLFF. The CDR3 nucleotides read TGTGCCTGGAGTTCGCCTAATGAAAAACTGTTTTTT.

This chain joins TRBV5-6 and TRBJ1-3; no clear D. CDR3 length: 14 amino acids. Germline assignment: CDR1 SGHDT and CDR2 YYEEEE. Between the trimmed V and J ends, which lost 2 bases and 0 bases, there was a span of 6 bases. Here the CDR3 reads CASSLDLSGNTIYF. CDR3 DNA sequence: TGTGCCAGCAGCTTAGACCTCTCTGGAAACACCATATATTTT.

This clone showed up just once. The V call is TRBV7-9, the J call TRBJ2-3; D not resolved. Between the trimmed V and J ends, which lost 1 base and 6 bases, there was a span of 2 bases. CDR1 and CDR2 (germline): SEHNR, FQNEAQ (reference sequence). The CDR3 extends over 11 amino acids. The CDR3, as DNA: TGTGCCAGCAGCTTAGTTGATACGCAGTATTTT. Protein sequence: CASSLVDTQYF.

V gene TRBV7-2 combines with J gene TRBJ2-3; D may be TRBD1 or TRBD2 (6 bases each). The CDR3 spans 17 residues. V was shortened by 3 bases and J by 0 bases, with 16 bases between the two germline ends. Germline CDR1 reads SGHTA; CDR2 reads FQGNSA. The DNA of the CDR3 is TGTGCCAGCAGCTTCAAGGGGGGACCTACTAGCACAGATACGCAGTATTTT. Its protein product is CASSFKGGPTSTDTQYF.

This clone has only one observation. V is TRBV4-1 and J is TRBJ1-2; 9 nucleotides align to TRBD1. CDR3 length: 15 amino acids. The V segment lost 3 bases and the J segment 4 bases; nucleotides outside the gene matches: 6. Germline V gene sequence: CDR1 MGHRA, CDR2 YSYEKL. DNA for the CDR3: TGCGCCAGCAGCCACGTTGGACAGGGGTCCTATGGCTACACCTTC. Its translation: CASSHVGQGSYGYTF.

The chain joins TRBV6-6 to TRBJ2-1; a possible D gene is TRBD1 (5 bases). The CDR3 sequence is 16 residues long. CDR1 and CDR2 from the germline V gene are MNHNY and SVGAGI (reference sequence). With 6 bases removed from V and 0 bases from J, the gap between germline ends came to 15 bases. As DNA, the CDR3 is TGTGCCAGCAGGACACAGGCCCCGAGCTCCTACAATGAGCAGTTCTTC. Translated: CASRTQAPSSYNEQFF.

This chain joins TRBV7-2 and TRBJ1-2; the match to TRBD1 covers 11 bases. The length of the CDR3 is 13 residues. Germline CDR1 SGHTA, CDR2 FQGNSA. With V trimmed by 5 bases and J by 8 bases, 4 bases remained unmatched. The CDR3 coding sequence is TGTGCCAGCAGCCCGGGACAGGGGGGCGGCTACACCTTC. It yields the protein CASSPGQGGGYTF. The complete variable domain, with remaining parts taken from reference TRBV7-2 and TRBJ1-2, reads GAGVSQSPSNKVTEKGKDVELRCDPISGHTALYWYRQSLGQGLEFLIYFQGNSAPDKSGLPSDRFSAERTGGSVSTLTIQRTQQEDSAVYLCASSPGQGGGYTFGSGTRLTVV.

V gene TRBV9 combines with J gene TRBJ2-1; D remains unclear. The CDR3 runs to 15 residues. Trimming cost V 4 bases and J 8 bases, with 19 bases left between them. Germline V gene sequence: CDR1 SGDLS, CDR2 YYNGEE. In DNA form, the CDR3 reads TGTGCCAGCAGCCCCGTGGGCCTGGGAATCCATGAGCAGTTCTTC. Amino acid sequence: CASSPVGLGIHEQFF. The variable domain in full, with the rest retrieved from reference TRBV9 and TRBJ2-1, is DSGVTQTPKHLITATGQRVTLRCSPRSGDLSVYWYQQSLDQGLQFLIQYYNGEERAKGNILERFSAQQFPDLHSELNLSSLELGDSALYFCASSPVGLGIHEQFFGPGTRLTVL.

V is TRBV5-4 and J is TRBJ2-7; 7 nucleotides align to TRBD1. Germline V gives CDR1 SGHNT, CDR2 YYREEE (reference sequence). This CDR3 region has 15 residues. The V gene end was trimmed by 2 bases and the J gene end by 2 bases; junction bases not matched to a gene: 7. The CDR3 region is CASSFAQGVTYEQYV. In DNA, the CDR3 is TGTGCCAGCAGCTTCGCCCAGGGGGTAACCTACGAGCAGTACGTC.

The chain carries TRBV19 and TRBJ2-3; 13 bases map to TRBD2. Trimming took 0 bases from V and 4 from J; bases not matched to a gene: 7. CDR3 length equals 18 residues. Germline assignment: CDR1 LNHDA and CDR2 SQIVND (reference sequence). DNA of the CDR3: TGTGCCAGTAGTATAGAGGGACTAGCGGGACCGAGTCCAGATACGCAGTATTTT. It specifies CASSIEGLAGPSPDTQYF.

This clone occurred a few times. The gene calls are TRBV7-8 and TRBJ2-2; 7 bases are a match to TRBD1. V dropped 6 bases and J dropped 5; count of bases not matched to a gene: 6. Germline CDR1 is SGHVS and CDR2 is FQNEAQ. The CDR3 spans 14 residues. In DNA, the CDR3 is TGTGCCAGCAGAAACAGGGGTGGTACCGGGGAGCTGTTTTTT. This encodes CASRNRGGTGELFF.

This clone is categorized as medium-sized. Distinct nucleotide sequences in the sample also encode this CDR3. V and J are TRBV29-1 and TRBJ2-7; 10 bases are shared with TRBD1. This CDR3 is 14 amino acids long. Losses at the gene ends were 1 base for V and 3 bases for J; bases not matched to a gene: 3. Germline CDR1 SQVTM, CDR2 ANQGSEA. CDR3 sequence reads: CSVEVGDRGYEQYF. CDR3 DNA sequence: TGCAGCGTTGAAGTGGGGGACAGGGGCTACGAGCAGTACTTC.

This sequence joins TRBV5-1 and TRBJ2-5; TRBD1 matches 7 bases. V shed 4 bases and J 5 bases; nucleotides not matched to a gene: 8. CDR3 length equals 14 residues. Germline-derived CDR1 and CDR2 are SGHRS and YFSETQ. CDR3 sequence reads: CASSPGQLAETQYF. The DNA of the CDR3 is TGCGCCAGCAGCCCGGGACAGTTAGCGGAGACCCAGTACTTC.

The genes are TRBV11-2 and TRBJ2-7; D might be TRBD2 (6 bases). Trimming removed 1 base at V and 3 bases at J, with 13 bases between. The CDR3 is 15 residues long. Germline V gives CDR1 SGHAT, CDR2 FQNNGV. CDR3 sequence (DNA): TGTGCCAGCAGCTTAGTTGGAGGGTATATCTACGAGCAGTACTTC. It specifies CASSLVGGYIYEQYF.

CDR3 region: CASSPGQGDHNEQFF. The CDR3 bases are TGCGCCAGCAGCCCGGGACAGGGGGACCACAATGAGCAGTTCTTC. This chain joins TRBV5-1 and TRBJ2-1, with 11 bases identical to TRBD1. The germline CDR1 and CDR2 sequences are SGHRS and YFSETQ. The CDR3 is 15 amino acids. V was clipped by 4 bases and J by 5 bases; unmatched bases: 5. The variable domain in full, with the rest retrieved from reference TRBV5-1 and TRBJ2-1, is KAGVTQTPRYLIKTRGQQVTLSCSPISGHRSVSWYQQTPGQGLQFLFEYFSETQRNKGNFPGRFSGRQFSNSRSEMNVSTLELGDSALYLCASSPGQGDHNEQFFGPGTRLTVL.

This clone was observed a handful of times. The chain carries TRBV4-3 and TRBJ1-2; 9 nucleotides match TRBD1. The V segment lost 4 bases and the J segment 6 bases; nucleotides outside the gene matches: 9. The CDR3 sequence is 15 residues long. The germline gives CDR1 LGHNA, CDR2 YSLEER. This chain's CDR3 is CASSPNYRGHHGYTF. The CDR3 coding sequence is TGCGCCAGCAGCCCAAATTACAGGGGGCATCATGGCTACACCTTC.

The chain carries TRBV5-8 and TRBJ1-5, with D unclear. With 4 bases removed from V and 2 bases from J, the gap between germline ends came to 10 bases. The germline CDR1 and CDR2 sequences are SGHTS and YDEGEE. The CDR3 is 14 amino acids. The CDR3 reads CASSPRGGNQPQHF. The CDR3 coding sequence is TGTGCCAGCAGCCCCCGTGGGGGCAATCAGCCCCAGCATTTT.